These 15 T cell receptor beta chains came from one sample sequenced in a study of cytomegalovirus exposure and HLA in healthy donors. The PCR employed 60 Vbeta primers together with 13 Jbeta primers. Assay used: immunoSEQ multiplex PCR; TCRdb lists only in-frame clones, some missing. The table lists roughly 90,000 clones, about 82% of them singletons. The source material was PBMCs. The receptors were gathered from a man younger than 45 in good health and CMV-seronegative.

V usage is TRBV15 and J usage is TRBJ1-2, with 10 nucleotides matching TRBD1. The ends lost 4 bases at V and 4 bases at J; junction bases unmatched: 9. The germline V gene has CDR1 LNHNV and CDR2 YYDKDF (reference sequence). The CDR3 runs to 16 residues. The CDR3 protein is CATSTRRQGAPYGYTF. In nucleotides, the CDR3 is TGTGCCACCAGCACCCGTCGACAGGGGGCCCCCTATGGCTACACCTTC.

CDR3: CAWTVRNSGRMSGANVLTF. CDR3 nucleotide sequence: TGTGCCTGGACCGTACGTAATAGCGGGAGGATGTCTGGGGCCAACGTCCTGACTTTC. V and J are TRBV30 and TRBJ2-6; TRBD2 agrees at 10 bases. The length of the CDR3 is 19 residues. After removal of 4 bases from V and 1 base from J, the junction contained 13 bases not matched to a gene. Germline V gene lookup returns CDR1 GTSNPN and CDR2 SVGIG (reference sequence). The whole variable domain, remainder taken from reference TRBV30 and TRBJ2-6, is SQTIHQWPATLVQPVGSPLSLECTVEGTSNPNLYWYRQAAGRGLQLLFYSVGIGQISSEVPQNLSASRPQDRQFILSSKKLLLSDSGFYLCAWTVRNSGRMSGANVLTFGAGSRLTVL.

This chain links TRBV2 with TRBJ1-4, with 7 bases fitting TRBD1. The germline CDR1 and CDR2 sequences are SNHLY and FYNNEI. J was trimmed by 6 bases and V by 4 bases; bases with no gene match: 2. The CDR3 is 13 residues long. Written as DNA, the CDR3 is TGTGCCAGCAGTGCACAGGGGTATGAAAAACTGTTTTTT. Translating it yields CASSAQGYEKLFF.

The chain combines TRBV2 with TRBJ2-3, with a possible D match to TRBD1 (5 bases). V was trimmed by 11 bases and J by 2 bases, leaving 14 bases between them. Germline-derived CDR1 and CDR2 are SNHLY and FYNNEI. The CDR3 consists of 13 residues. In nucleotides, the CDR3 is TGTGCCGGACCAGGGTTGCCCACAGATACGCAGTATTTT. It yields the protein CAGPGLPTDTQYF.

V usage is TRBV4-3 and J usage is TRBJ1-3, with unresolved D. This CDR3 has 16 amino acids. CDR1 and CDR2 (germline): LGHNA, YSLEER. V dropped 0 bases and J dropped 3 bases, with 12 bases sitting between them. CDR3 sequence: CASSQDEGRVGNTIYF. In DNA, the CDR3 is TGCGCCAGCAGCCAAGATGAGGGAAGAGTTGGAAACACCATATATTTT.

The chain couples TRBV14 to TRBJ2-7; D is ambiguous. V lost 4 bases, J lost 0 bases, and 10 bases lay in between. The CDR3 runs 14 residues. Germline V lookup: CDR1 SGHDN, CDR2 FVKESK. DNA of the CDR3: TGTGCCAGCAGCCCACACCGGAGCTCCTACGAGCAGTACTTC. This translates into CASSPHRSSYEQYF. The full variable domain, completed using reference TRBV14 and TRBJ2-7, is EAGVTQFPSHSVIEKGQTVTLRCDPISGHDNLYWYRRVMGKEIKFLLHFVKESKQDESGMPNNRFLAERTGGTYSTLKVQPAELEDSGVYFCASSPHRSSYEQYFGPGTRLTVT.

A single count supports this clone. The gene calls are TRBV5-5 and TRBJ2-7; D might be TRBD2 (6 bases). This CDR3 is built from 15 residues. V lost 0 bases and J 0 bases, leaving 10 bases between the germline ends. Looked up from germline, CDR1 is SGHKS and CDR2 is YYEKEE (reference sequence). CDR3 amino acids: CASSLDLAVSYEQYF. For the CDR3, the DNA is TGTGCCAGCAGCTTGGACTTAGCGGTCTCCTACGAGCAGTACTTC.

J is TRBJ1-5 and V is TRBV19; D remains ambiguous. Trimming removed 2 bases from V and 3 bases from J, with 8 bases in between. Germline loops: CDR1 LNHDA, CDR2 SQIVND (reference sequence). This CDR3 is 14 amino acids long. This CDR3 reads CASSIIRVNQPQHF. DNA for the CDR3: TGTGCCAGTAGTATAATACGGGTCAATCAGCCCCAGCATTTT. Drawing the rest from reference TRBV19 and TRBJ1-5, the complete variable domain is DGGITQSPKYLFRKEGQNVTLSCEQNLNHDAMYWYRQDPGQGLRLIYYSQIVNDFQKGDIAEGYSVSREKKESFPLTVTSAQKNPTAFYLCASSIIRVNQPQHFGDGTRLSIL.

This clone was seen once. V gene TRBV4-2 combines with J gene TRBJ1-5; 7 positions agree with TRBD1. Germline CDR1 reads LGHNA; CDR2 reads YNFKEQ. The CDR3 sequence is 14 residues long. The V and J ends lost 7 bases and 1 base, in that order; junction bases with no gene match: 4. The CDR3 DNA sequence: TGTGCCAGCACCCCACAGGGGAGCAATCAGCCCCAGCATTTT. This encodes CASTPQGSNQPQHF.

The chain recombines TRBV6-4 with TRBJ2-2, with 8 bases matching TRBD1. The CDR3 sequence is 15 residues long. J lost 3 bases, V lost 6 bases, and 6 bases had no gene match. Looked up from germline, CDR1 is MRHNA and CDR2 is SNTAGT. The CDR3 protein is CASRKQDRDTGELFF. The DNA for the CDR3 is TGTGCCAGCAGAAAACAGGACAGGGACACCGGGGAGCTGTTTTTT.

The chain recombines TRBV19 with TRBJ1-5; 9 nucleotides line up with TRBD1. The germline V gene encodes CDR1 LNHDA and CDR2 SQIVND (reference sequence). The J segment lost 3 bases and the V segment lost 3 bases, leaving 6 bases of the junction unmatched. The CDR3 contains 16 residues. The CDR3 loop is CASSMETGGSNQPQHF. CDR3 DNA: TGTGCCAGTAGTATGGAGACAGGGGGTTCCAATCAGCCCCAGCATTTT.

The chain couples TRBV5-1 to TRBJ1-1; 9 bases map to TRBD1. The CDR3 covers 15 residues. V shed 2 bases and J 11 bases; nucleotides not matched to a gene: 13. The V gene's germline CDR1 is SGHRS and CDR2 YFSETQ. As DNA, the CDR3 is TGCGCCAGCAGCTTACTGGGACAGGGTGTGTCGGATGCTTTCTTT. It yields the protein CASSLLGQGVSDAFF. Looking up the rest from reference TRBV5-1 and TRBJ1-1 gives the full variable domain: KAGVTQTPRYLIKTRGQQVTLSCSPISGHRSVSWYQQTPGQGLQFLFEYFSETQRNKGNFPGRFSGRQFSNSRSEMNVSTLELGDSALYLCASSLLGQGVSDAFFGQGTRLTVV.

This clone appeared a few times. CDR3 residues: CASSVEVASHLDTQYF. Written as DNA, the CDR3 is TGTGCCAGCAGCGTAGAAGTGGCATCCCACCTAGATACGCAGTATTTT. The chain recombines TRBV9 with TRBJ2-3; no clear D gene. This CDR3 spans 16 amino acids. Germline CDR1 is SGDLS and CDR2 is YYNGEE. With 0 bases removed from V and 5 bases from J, the gap between germline ends came to 16 bases. Full variable domain (rest looked up from reference TRBV9 and TRBJ2-3): DSGVTQTPKHLITATGQRVTLRCSPRSGDLSVYWYQQSLDQGLQFLIQYYNGEERAKGNILERFSAQQFPDLHSELNLSSLELGDSALYFCASSVEVASHLDTQYFGPGTRLTVL.

The J gene is TRBJ1-3, the V gene TRBV7-2; 7 bases are a match to TRBD1. Unmatched junction bases numbered 8, after V lost 3 bases and J lost 0 bases. Germline V lookup: CDR1 SGHTA, CDR2 FQGNSA. The CDR3 consists of 17 residues. Here the CDR3 DNA reads TGTGCCAGCAGCTTCTCCCACGGGACAGACTCTGGAAACACCATATATTTT. The encoded protein is CASSFSHGTDSGNTIYF.

This rearrangement joins TRBV7-9 to TRBJ2-2; 12 bases align to TRBD1. Losses at the gene ends were 5 bases for V and 7 bases for J; bases not matched to a gene: 11. The V gene's germline CDR1 is SEHNR and CDR2 FQNEAQ (reference sequence). There are 17 residues in the CDR3. DNA for the CDR3: TGTGCCAGCAGCCTCCGGGACAGGGGGCGGCTGGTCGGGGAGCTGTTTTTT. Protein sequence: CASSLRDRGRLVGELFF.